This T cell receptor (beta chain) was identified in a study of blood T cell repertoires in COVID-19. The wider study: The United States, Italy and Spain were the sources of the acute and convalescent COVID-19 samples. In each case, the material was cDNA or gDNA derived from T cells, B-cell-depleted T cells, or PBMCs.

V shed 7 bases and J shed 4 bases, with 17 bases lying between them. The CDR3 covers 15 residues. Per germline, CDR1 MDHEN and CDR2 SYDVKM. As handled by the study authors: Reference gene primer amplification in the assay estimated nucleated cell counts. The data were produced by immunoSEQ multiplex PCR, yet TCRdb's version contains in-frame clones alone and is incomplete. V, J and clone size were drawn from that table, and D and trimming were deduced from the DNA. Found here are some 160,000 clones, around four fifths of them singletons; the top ten hold roughly 8.4%. Seattle's enrolled individuals joined amid active infection and were then monitored longitudinally.

This chain joins TRBV28 and TRBJ2-1, with a weak D call TRBD2 (5 bases). The source is a woman older than 75 with COVID-19, enrolled during active disease. Sequenced input: peripheral blood. CDR3 bases: TGTGCCAGCACCTCCTCCGGGGAGCGGTACAATGAGCAGTTCTTC. It encodes CASTSSGERYNEQFF.